A selection of T cell receptor beta chains follows, all from one sample in a study of CD8 T cells in Susac syndrome. TCRdb independently ran MiXCR on the immunoSEQ multiplex PCR reads; one entry per CDR3 protein. The sample records hundreds of thousands of distinct CDR3 sequences, 94% being singletons. Sequencing used CD4+ T cells from PBMCs. These receptors were obtained from a human donor with Susac syndrome. The CDR3 runs from the conserved cysteine through the conserved F or W. Fields, in order: CDR3 DNA, CDR3 protein, V gene, J gene, D gene, clone size. A D gene is named only where the DNA matches it firmly. Part of the rows lack a size; the others show once, few, many or a class for expanded clones.

TGCAGTGCTAGAAAGACTAGCGGGGGATACAATGAGCAGTTCTTC	CSARKTSGGYNEQFF	TRBV20-1	TRBJ2-1	TRBD2	-
TGTGCCAGCAGCTTGGGCAGGATCGGCGAGCAGTACTTC	CASSLGRIGEQYF	TRBV11-3	TRBJ2-7	-	-
TGTGCCAGCACCATAGGGGGTTACGGCTGGAAGACCCAGTACTTC	CASTIGGYGWKTQYF	TRBV28	TRBJ2-5	-	-
TGTGCCAGCAGCCCCCGCTTAGGCAGGGAGGTTGGAGGGGCCAACGTCCTGACTTTC	CASSPRLGREVGGANVLTF	TRBV7-3	TRBJ2-6	-	-
TGTGCCACCAGCAGAGATAGGAGTGGGGAGACCCAGTACTTC	CATSRDRSGETQYF	TRBV15	TRBJ2-5	-	-
TGTGCCTGGAGTATCAGGACAGGGGTTAGGGCCACCTTC	CAWSIRTGVRATF	TRBV30	TRBJ1-2	TRBD1	-
TGTGCCAGCAGCTTCCGGGCAGGGGGTACCGGGGAGCTGTTTTTT	CASSFRAGGTGELFF	TRBV7-9	TRBJ2-2	TRBD1	-
TGTGCCAGCAGCTTAGCTGGGACAGAGAATCAGCCCCAGCATTTT	CASSLAGTENQPQHF	TRBV7-9	TRBJ1-5	TRBD1	-
TGCGCCAGCAGCTTGGTTGCAGGCAACAATGAGCAGTTCTTC	CASSLVAGNNEQFF	TRBV5-1	TRBJ2-1	-	few
TGTGCCAGCAGCCAAGACGCAAGCGGGGGAGATACGCAGTATTTT	CASSQDASGGDTQYF	TRBV3-1	TRBJ2-3	TRBD2	-
TGTGCCAGCAGCTTAGCGCCAGGGGAGGGAGACATTCAGTACTTC	CASSLAPGEGDIQYF	TRBV7-2	TRBJ2-4	-	-
TGCAGTGCGCGACAGGTTGGCTATGGCTACACCTTC	CSARQVGYGYTF	TRBV20-1	TRBJ1-2	-	-
TGTGCCAGCAGCTTTACCGTTGGGGCCAACGTCCTGACTTTC	CASSFTVGANVLTF	TRBV5-6	TRBJ2-6	-	-
TGCGCCAGCAGCCTACAGATGGAAGACCTTTCACCCCTCCACTTT	CASSLQMEDLSPLHF	TRBV4-3	TRBJ1-6	-	-
TGCGCCAGCAGCTCCGCCGGGACAGCGGTTTATGGCTACACCTTC	CASSSAGTAVYGYTF	TRBV5-1	TRBJ1-2	TRBD1	-
TGCGCCGCTGGAAGGAGGGGAGGCAATCAGCCCCAGCATTTT	CAAGRRGGNQPQHF	TRBV4-3	TRBJ1-5	-	once
TGTGCCAGTAGTAGGCACAATGAGCAGTTCTTC	CASSRHNEQFF	TRBV19	TRBJ2-1	-	few
TGTGCCAGCAGCTTAATTCCGGGCGGGGAGCTGTTTTTT	CASSLIPGGELFF	TRBV11-3	TRBJ2-2	-	-
TGTGCCAGCAGCGAAGGACAGGGGGGTAGCTCTGGAAACACCATATATTTT	CASSEGQGGSSGNTIYF	TRBV25-1	TRBJ1-3	TRBD1	-
TGTGCCACCAGTGATTTGCGACTAGCGGGGGGGCCAGGAGGGGAGCAGTTCTTC	CATSDLRLAGGPGGEQFF	TRBV24-1	TRBJ2-1	TRBD2	-
TGCGCCAGCAAGGGAGACGAGACCCAGTACTTC	CASKGDETQYF	TRBV5-1	TRBJ2-5	-	-
TGTGCCAGCATCCTAGCGGGTTCCTCTGGAAACACCATATATTTT	CASILAGSSGNTIYF	TRBV12-3/TRBV12-4	TRBJ1-3	-	-
TGTGCCAGCAGGGAAGGGTCTGGAAACACCATATATTTT	CASREGSGNTIYF	TRBV12-3/TRBV12-4	TRBJ1-3	-	-
TGTGCCAGCAGTTGGACGGACACATTCACAGATACGCAGTATTTT	CASSWTDTFTDTQYF	TRBV27	TRBJ2-3	-	-
TGCGCCAGCAGCCTCCCGCGCAGTTCTTCTGAGACTGAAGCCTTCTTT	CASSLPRSSSETEAFF	TRBV5-1	TRBJ1-1	-	-
TGCGCCAGCAGCTTGGAGGTGGGGAGGAGGAGTGACTCACCCCTCCACTTT	CASSLEVGRRSDSPLHF	TRBV5-1	TRBJ1-6	-	-
TGTGCCAGCAGTCCTCAGGGGGCGGGGAACACTGAAGCTTTCTTT	CASSPQGAGNTEAFF	TRBV12-3/TRBV12-4	TRBJ1-1	TRBD1	few
TGTGCCAGCAGCTCGTCAAGGGGGGGGAGATACGAGCAGTACTTC	CASSSSRGGRYEQYF	TRBV13	TRBJ2-7	-	-
TGTGCCATCACTCCGGGACAACCGAATGAGCAGTTCTTC	CAITPGQPNEQFF	TRBV10-3	TRBJ2-1	-	-
TGTGCCAGCAGCCTCGGGGGAATAGGGGACACTGAAGCTTTCTTT	CASSLGGIGDTEAFF	TRBV7-2	TRBJ1-1	-	-
TGCAGTGCTAGAGATCCCAGGGCGGTGTCTGAAGCTTTCTTT	CSARDPRAVSEAFF	TRBV20-1	TRBJ1-1	-	-
TGCAGCGTTGAGGAGGGAGGCGAAAAACTGTTTTTT	CSVEEGGEKLFF	TRBV29-1	TRBJ1-4	-	-
TGTGCCAGCAGCTTAGGGCAGTTCCTCGAGACCCAGTACTTC	CASSLGQFLETQYF	TRBV11-2	TRBJ2-5	-	-
TGCGCCAGCAGTAGGGGGGACACTGAAGCTTTCTTT	CASSRGDTEAFF	TRBV10-2	TRBJ1-1	-	-
TGTGCCAGCAGTTTAAGTCGGGGGGAAAACTATGGCTACACCTTC	CASSLSRGENYGYTF	TRBV28	TRBJ1-2	-	once
TGTGCCAGCAGCCAAGAACAGGGACGCAATCAGCCCCAGCATTTT	CASSQEQGRNQPQHF	TRBV3-1	TRBJ1-5	-	-
TGCAGTGCTGTCAGCGGGGGGATCACAGATACGCAGTATTTT	CSAVSGGITDTQYF	TRBV20-1	TRBJ2-3	TRBD2	-
TGTGCCACCAGCAAAGGTTTCCAAGGGGGCTCCTACGAGCAGTACTTC	CATSKGFQGGSYEQYF	TRBV15	TRBJ2-7	-	-
TGCAGTGCTAGAGAGGGGCGGGACACTGAAGCTTTCTTT	CSAREGRDTEAFF	TRBV20-1	TRBJ1-1	-	-
TGTGCCAGCAGCTTGCAGGGTGGCTCCTACGAGCAGTACTTC	CASSLQGGSYEQYF	TRBV11-2	TRBJ2-7	-	-
TGCAGCTTTATGGTAGCAGAGAACACTGAAGCTTTCTTT	CSFMVAENTEAFF	TRBV29-1	TRBJ1-1	-	-
TGTGCCAGCAGCCCCAGGGCAGGGCGGACTGAAGCTTTCTTT	CASSPRAGRTEAFF	TRBV7-2	TRBJ1-1	-	-
TGTGCCAGCAGAGTGAGAGGCCGCGAGACCCAGTACTTC	CASRVRGRETQYF	TRBV7-2	TRBJ2-5	-	-
TGCAGCGTTGGCCAGACAGTAAACCCAGCCTACGAGCAGTACTTC	CSVGQTVNPAYEQYF	TRBV29-1	TRBJ2-7	-	-
TGTGCCAGCAGCGCCGGACAGGTCTCCTACGAGCAGTACTTC	CASSAGQVSYEQYF	TRBV13	TRBJ2-7	TRBD1	-
TGCGCCAGCAGCCAAGCGGGCGGACAGTCTTTTGGCTACACCTTC	CASSQAGGQSFGYTF	TRBV4-3	TRBJ1-2	-	-
TGTGCCTGGAGTCGATCCTTGGACAGGGGGGGAAACACCATATATTTT	CAWSRSLDRGGNTIYF	TRBV30	TRBJ1-3	TRBD1	-
TGTGCCAGTACCTCGTACGGGCCCTCGAACACCGGGGAGCTGTTTTTT	CASTSYGPSNTGELFF	TRBV19	TRBJ2-2	-	-
TGCGCCAGCAGCCAAGGGTTAGGAAACACCGGGGAGCTGTTTTTT	CASSQGLGNTGELFF	TRBV4-3	TRBJ2-2	-	-
TGTGCCAGCAGTCCCCACAGGGCTGGGAATGAGCAGTTCTTC	CASSPHRAGNEQFF	TRBV28	TRBJ2-1	-	-
TGTGCCAGCAGCCAAGTTGGGACAGGGGGCGTGATTAATGAAAAACTGTTTTTT	CASSQVGTGGVINEKLFF	TRBV4-2	TRBJ1-4	TRBD1	-
TGTGCCAGCAAGAGGGACCCCTATAATTCACCCCTCCACTTT	CASKRDPYNSPLHF	TRBV2	TRBJ1-6	-	-
TGTGCCAGCAGCCATCGACAGGCAGCTAACTATGGCTACACCTTC	CASSHRQAANYGYTF	TRBV11-2	TRBJ1-2	-	-
TGCAGCGTTGACATACCCGGAGAGATCTATGGCTACACCTTC	CSVDIPGEIYGYTF	TRBV29-1	TRBJ1-2	-	-